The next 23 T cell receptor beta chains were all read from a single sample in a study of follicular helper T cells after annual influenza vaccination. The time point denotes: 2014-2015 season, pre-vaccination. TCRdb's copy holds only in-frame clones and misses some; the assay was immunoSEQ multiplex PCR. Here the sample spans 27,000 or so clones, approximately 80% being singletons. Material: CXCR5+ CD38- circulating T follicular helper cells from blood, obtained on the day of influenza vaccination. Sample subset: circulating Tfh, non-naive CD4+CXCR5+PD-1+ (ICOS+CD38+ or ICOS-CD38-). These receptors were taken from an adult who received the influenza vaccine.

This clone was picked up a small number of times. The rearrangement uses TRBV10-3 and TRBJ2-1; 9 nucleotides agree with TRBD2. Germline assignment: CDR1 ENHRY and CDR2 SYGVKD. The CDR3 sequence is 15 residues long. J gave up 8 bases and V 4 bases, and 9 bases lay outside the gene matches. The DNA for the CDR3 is TGTGCCATCAGTGCCCCCGGGACTAGCTCTGATGAGCAGTTCTTC. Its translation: CAISAPGTSSDEQFF.

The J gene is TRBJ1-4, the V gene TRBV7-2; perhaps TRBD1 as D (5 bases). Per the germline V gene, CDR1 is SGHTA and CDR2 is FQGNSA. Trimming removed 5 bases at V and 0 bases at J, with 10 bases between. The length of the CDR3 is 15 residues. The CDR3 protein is CASSRDSATNEKLFF. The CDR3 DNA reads TGTGCCAGCAGCCGCGACAGTGCAACTAATGAAAAACTGTTTTTT.

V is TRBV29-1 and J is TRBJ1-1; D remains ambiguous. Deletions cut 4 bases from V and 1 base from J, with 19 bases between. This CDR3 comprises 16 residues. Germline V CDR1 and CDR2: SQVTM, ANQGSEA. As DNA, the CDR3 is TGCAGCGTTGGAGGTCCGGCAGCTACTCAGAACACTGAAGCTTTCTTT. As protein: CSVGGPAATQNTEAFF.

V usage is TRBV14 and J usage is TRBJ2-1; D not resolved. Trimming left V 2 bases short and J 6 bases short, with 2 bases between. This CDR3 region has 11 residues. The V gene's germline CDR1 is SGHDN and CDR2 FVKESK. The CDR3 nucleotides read TGTGCCAGCAGCCAACGCAATGAGCAGTTCTTC. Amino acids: CASSQRNEQFF.

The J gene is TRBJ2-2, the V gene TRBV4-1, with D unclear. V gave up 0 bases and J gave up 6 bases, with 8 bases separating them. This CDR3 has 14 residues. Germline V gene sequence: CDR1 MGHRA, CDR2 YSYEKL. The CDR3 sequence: CASSQDKAPGELFF. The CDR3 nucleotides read TGCGCCAGCAGCCAAGATAAAGCACCCGGGGAGCTGTTTTTT.

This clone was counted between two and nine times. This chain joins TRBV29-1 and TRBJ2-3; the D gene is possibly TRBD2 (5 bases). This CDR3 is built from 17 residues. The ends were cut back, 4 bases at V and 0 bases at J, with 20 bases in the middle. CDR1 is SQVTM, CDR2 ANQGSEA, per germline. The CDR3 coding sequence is TGCAGCGTTGGCGCCCAGAGGGCCATCCGTAGCACAGATACGCAGTATTTT. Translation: CSVGAQRAIRSTDTQYF.

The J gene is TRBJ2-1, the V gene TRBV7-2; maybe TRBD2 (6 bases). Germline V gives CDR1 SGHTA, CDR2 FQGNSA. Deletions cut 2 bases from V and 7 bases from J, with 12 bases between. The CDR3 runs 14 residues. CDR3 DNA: TGTGCCAGCAGCTTATCTGGGGGGAAAAATGAGCAGTTCTTC. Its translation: CASSLSGGKNEQFF.

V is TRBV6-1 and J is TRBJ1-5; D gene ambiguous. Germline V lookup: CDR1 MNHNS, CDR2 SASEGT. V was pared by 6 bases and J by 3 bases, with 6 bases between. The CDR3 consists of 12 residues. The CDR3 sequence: CASRRVNQPQHF. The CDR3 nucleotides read TGTGCCAGCAGGCGGGTCAATCAGCCCCAGCATTTT.

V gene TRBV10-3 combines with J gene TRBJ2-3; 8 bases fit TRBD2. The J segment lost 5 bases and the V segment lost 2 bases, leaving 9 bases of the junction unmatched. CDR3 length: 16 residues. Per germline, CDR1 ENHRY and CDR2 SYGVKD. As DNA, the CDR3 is TGTGCCATCAGTGAGGTAGGAGCGGGAGTACGAGATACGCAGTATTTT. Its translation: CAISEVGAGVRDTQYF.

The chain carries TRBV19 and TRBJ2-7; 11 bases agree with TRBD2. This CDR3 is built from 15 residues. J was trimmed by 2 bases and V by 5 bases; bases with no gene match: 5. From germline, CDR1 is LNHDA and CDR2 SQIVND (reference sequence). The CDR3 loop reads CASSLVAGGPYEQYF. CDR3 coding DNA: TGTGCCAGTAGTTTAGTAGCGGGGGGGCCCTACGAGCAGTACTTC.

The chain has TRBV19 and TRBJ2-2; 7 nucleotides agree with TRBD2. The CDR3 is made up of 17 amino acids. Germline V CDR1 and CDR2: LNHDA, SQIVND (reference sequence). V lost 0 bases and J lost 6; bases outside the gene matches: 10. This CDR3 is CASSIDRRTRGSGELFF. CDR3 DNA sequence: TGTGCCAGTAGTATAGATCGGAGGACTAGAGGGTCCGGGGAGCTGTTTTTT.

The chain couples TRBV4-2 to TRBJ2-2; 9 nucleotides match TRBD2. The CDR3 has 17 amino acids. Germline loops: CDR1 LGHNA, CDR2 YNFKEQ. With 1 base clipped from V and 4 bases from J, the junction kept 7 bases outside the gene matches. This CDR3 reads CASSQVGLAGPTGELFF. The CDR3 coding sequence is TGTGCCAGCAGCCAAGTAGGGCTAGCGGGACCCACCGGGGAGCTGTTTTTT.

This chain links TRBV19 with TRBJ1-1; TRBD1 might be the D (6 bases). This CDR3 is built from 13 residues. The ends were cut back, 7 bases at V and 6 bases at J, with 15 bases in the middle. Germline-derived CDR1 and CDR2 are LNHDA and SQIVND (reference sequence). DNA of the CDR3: TGTGCCAGTAATCGAAAGACAGGAGCTGAAGCTTTCTTT. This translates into CASNRKTGAEAFF.

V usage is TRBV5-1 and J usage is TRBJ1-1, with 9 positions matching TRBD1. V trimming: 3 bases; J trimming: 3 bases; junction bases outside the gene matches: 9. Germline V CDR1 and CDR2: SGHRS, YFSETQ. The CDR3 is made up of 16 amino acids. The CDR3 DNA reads TGCGCCAGCAGCTGGGGACAGGGAGGATACGACACTGAAGCTTTCTTT. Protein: CASSWGQGGYDTEAFF.

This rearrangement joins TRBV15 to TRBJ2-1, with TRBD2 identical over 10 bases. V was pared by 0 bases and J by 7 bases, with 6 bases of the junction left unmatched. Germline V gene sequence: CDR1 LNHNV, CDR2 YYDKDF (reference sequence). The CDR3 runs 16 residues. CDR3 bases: TGTGCCACCAGCAGAGACCTAGCGGGAGTGCGAAATGAGCAGTTCTTC. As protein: CATSRDLAGVRNEQFF.

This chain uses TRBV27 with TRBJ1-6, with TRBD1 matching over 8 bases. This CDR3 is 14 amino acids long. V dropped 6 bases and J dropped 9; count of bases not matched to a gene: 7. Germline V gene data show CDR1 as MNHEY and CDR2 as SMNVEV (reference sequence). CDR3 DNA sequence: TGTGCCAGCAGGCTGGGACAGGATCTTTCACCCCTCCACTTT. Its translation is CASRLGQDLSPLHF.

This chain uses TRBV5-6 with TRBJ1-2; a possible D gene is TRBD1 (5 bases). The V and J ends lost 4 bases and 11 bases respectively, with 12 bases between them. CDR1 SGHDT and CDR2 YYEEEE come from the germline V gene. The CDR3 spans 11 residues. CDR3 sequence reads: CASSTTASYTF. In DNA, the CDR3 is TGTGCCAGCAGCACGACAGCTTCGTACACCTTC.

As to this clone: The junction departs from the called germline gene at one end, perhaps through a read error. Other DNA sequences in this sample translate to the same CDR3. The DNA for the CDR3 is TGTGCCACCACGGACAGGAAGAACACCGGGGAGTTGTTTTTT. Translated: CATTDRKNTGELFF. The chain recombines TRBV19 with TRBJ2-2, with 7 positions matching TRBD1. From germline, CDR1 is LNHDA and CDR2 SQIVND (reference sequence). This CDR3 has 14 residues. Full variable domain (rest looked up from reference TRBV19 and TRBJ2-2): DGGITQSPKYLFRKEGQNVTLSCEQNLNHDAMYWYRQDPGQGLRLIYYSQIVNDFQKGDIAEGYSVSREKKESFPLTVTSAQKNPTAFYLCATTDRKNTGELFFGEGSRLTVL.

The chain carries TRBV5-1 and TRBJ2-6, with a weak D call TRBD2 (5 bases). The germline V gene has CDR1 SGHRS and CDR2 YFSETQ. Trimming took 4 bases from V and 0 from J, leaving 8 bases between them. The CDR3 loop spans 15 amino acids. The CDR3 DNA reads TGCGCCAGCAGCGCGGGCGCCTCTGGGGCCAACGTCCTGACTTTC. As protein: CASSAGASGANVLTF.

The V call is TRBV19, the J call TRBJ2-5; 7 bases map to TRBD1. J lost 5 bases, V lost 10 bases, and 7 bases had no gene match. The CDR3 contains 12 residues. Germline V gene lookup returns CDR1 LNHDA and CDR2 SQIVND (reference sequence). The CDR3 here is CATQDRVETQYF. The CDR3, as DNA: TGTGCCACCCAAGACAGGGTTGAGACCCAGTACTTC.

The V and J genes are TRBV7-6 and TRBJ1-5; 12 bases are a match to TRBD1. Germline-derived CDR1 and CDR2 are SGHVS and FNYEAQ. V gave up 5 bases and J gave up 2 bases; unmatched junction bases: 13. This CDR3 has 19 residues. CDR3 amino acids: CASSPLGTGGGGGNQPQHF. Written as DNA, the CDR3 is TGTGCCAGCAGCCCATTAGGGACAGGGGGCGGTGGGGGCAATCAGCCCCAGCATTTT.

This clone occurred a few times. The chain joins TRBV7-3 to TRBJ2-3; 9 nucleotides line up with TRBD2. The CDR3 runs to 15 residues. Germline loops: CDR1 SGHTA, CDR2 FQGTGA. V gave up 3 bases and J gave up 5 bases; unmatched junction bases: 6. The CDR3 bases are TGTGCCAGCAGCTTGAGCGGGGGGCCCCGAGATACGCAGTATTTT. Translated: CASSLSGGPRDTQYF.

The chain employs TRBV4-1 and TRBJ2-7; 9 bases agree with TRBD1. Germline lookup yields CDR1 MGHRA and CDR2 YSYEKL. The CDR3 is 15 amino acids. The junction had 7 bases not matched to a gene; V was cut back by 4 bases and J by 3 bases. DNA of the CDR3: TGCGCCAGCAGCCTCTCGGACAGGGGTGGCTACGAGCAGTACTTC. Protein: CASSLSDRGGYEQYF.